This T cell receptor beta chain was identified in a study of blood T cell repertoires in COVID-19 (TCRdb year 2020). With regard to the full study: Samples from collaborators originated in the United States, Italy and Spain and spanned both the acute and convalescent phases of COVID-19. Subjects who had been exposed to COVID-19, were actively infected with it, or had recovered from it provided the deeply sampled blood TCRbeta repertoires that made up the dataset. The material from the prospective study consisted of cDNA or gDNA derived from T cells, B-cell-depleted T cells, or PBMCs. The repertoires were made available in a free public database intended to serve as a resource for research on the immune response to SARS-CoV-2. Where HLA class I and class II types were available, the types were taken from metadata supplied by the sample provider, not from assay-based typing. The sample metadata nearly always contained a de-identified subject ID, COVID-19 status, age in years and sex. The samples were drawn from the first 160 participants of the ongoing ImmuneRACE study and from more than 1,000 subjects provided by 6 global collaborators.

Overall results and qualifications from the work: Clinical and demographic metadata were provided uncurated, with the amount varying by source and participant.

Including cysteine and phenylalanine, the CDR3 has 15 amino acids. The retained sequence is limited to the CDR3, 45 bases, with the frame set at the first base. Looking up the germline V gene yields CDR1 MDHEN and CDR2 SYDVKM. Trimming removed 6 bases from V and 10 bases from J, leaving 19 bases between the germline ends. A note on this clone: Its target antigen remains unknown. Per-base quality was not reported, and no clone a single base away is much larger than it.

TCRbeta CDR3 regions were amplified from genomic DNA using the immunoSEQ Assay, a bias-controlled multiplex PCR. The authors' analysis ran thus. Within the assay, amplification of reference gene primers was used to estimate how many nucleated cells each sample contained. To quantify the absolute abundance of each unique TCRbeta CDR3 rearrangement, sequence reads were collapsed and filtered. For each sample, productive Simpson clonality was calculated by taking the square root of Simpson's diversity index across productive rearrangements. TCRdb's version of the immuneACCESS table is confined to in-frame rearrangements and falls short of the full clone set. An unresolved V gene accounts for under half of the shortfall where checked; the remainder is of unknown origin. V, J and clone size reflect that table, while D and trimming were determined from the DNA. This sample is represented by around 160,000 clones; roughly four fifths of them were singletons. Around 10% of the sample is taken by the ten largest.

Collaborating institutions collected whole blood in K2EDTA tubes following their own protocols. Collaborator samples were shipped for TCRbeta analysis as frozen whole blood, isolated PBMCs, or DNA extracted from either sample type. The specimen was peripheral blood. The chain joins TRBV28 to TRBJ1-6; D gene: possibly TRBD1, on 6 matching bases. The receptor was derived from a man between 60 and 70 years old with active or convalescent COVID-19. The DNA reads as follows: TGTGCCAGCAGACTAAGGACAGCTGGGCGGTCACCCCTCCACTTT. This yields the protein CASRLRTAGRSPLHF.